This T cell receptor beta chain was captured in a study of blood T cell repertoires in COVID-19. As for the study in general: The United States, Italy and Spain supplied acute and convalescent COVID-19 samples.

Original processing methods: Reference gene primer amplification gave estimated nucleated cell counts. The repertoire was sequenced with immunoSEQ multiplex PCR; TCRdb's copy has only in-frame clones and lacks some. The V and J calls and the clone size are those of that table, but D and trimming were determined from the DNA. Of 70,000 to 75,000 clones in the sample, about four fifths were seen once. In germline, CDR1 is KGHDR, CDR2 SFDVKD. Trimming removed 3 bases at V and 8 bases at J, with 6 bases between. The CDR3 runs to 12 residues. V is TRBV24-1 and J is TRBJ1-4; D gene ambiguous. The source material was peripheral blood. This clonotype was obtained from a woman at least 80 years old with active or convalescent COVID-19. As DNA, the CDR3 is TGTGCCACCAGTGATAACAGCGAAAAACTGTTTTTT. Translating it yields CATSDNSEKLFF.